This is a list of T cell receptor beta chains from one sample in a study of T-cell reconstitution after alpha-beta-depleted transplantation in children. Each CDR3 protein is one row after TCRdb ran MiXCR on the PCR reads. This sample has 100,000 to 120,000 distinct CDR3 sequences, with approximately 10% found just once. The sample was PBMCs from the stem cell graft donor, taken from the stem cell graft. The receptor set was obtained from a human donor who donated a stem cell graft to a child with acute lymphoblastic leukemia. Each CDR3 is given with its conserved first and last residue. D genes are given only for firm matches. Size values are once, few and many counts, or a class for expanded clones, and some rows have none.

TRBV9	15	TRBD2	many	TRBJ2-1	TGTGCCAGCAGCGCTCGGACTAGCGGGAGCGGAGAGCAGTTCTTC	CASSARTSGSGEQFF
TRBV7-2	13	-	many	TRBJ2-3	TGTGCCAGCAGTTTGGGCCGAACAGATACGCAGTATTTT	CASSLGRTDTQYF
TRBV27	19	TRBD2	many	TRBJ2-2	TGTGCCAGCAGTTTTTTAGGTCCGCTAGCGGGAGGTAGCACCGGGGAGCTGTTTTTT	CASSFLGPLAGGSTGELFF
TRBV24-1	15	TRBD2	many	TRBJ2-3	TGTGCCACCAGTGACGGGAGGGCCAGGACAGATACGCAGTATTTT	CATSDGRARTDTQYF
TRBV9	17	-	many	TRBJ1-2	TGTGCCAGCAGCGTAGAGGTCCCTCGGGTTGGAGGCTATGGCTACACCTTC	CASSVEVPRVGGYGYTF
TRBV29-1	11	TRBD1	many	TRBJ2-4	TGCAGCCTAAGGACAGGGAACATTCAGTACTTC	CSLRTGNIQYF
TRBV11-2	15	TRBD2	many	TRBJ2-7	TGTGCCAGCAGCTTAGACGGGGGGAGCTCCTACGAGCAGTACTTC	CASSLDGGSSYEQYF
TRBV9	15	-	many	TRBJ2-3	TGTGCCAGCAGCGCAAGGGACGGGAGCACAGATACGCAGTATTTT	CASSARDGSTDTQYF
TRBV9	15	-	many	TRBJ2-3	TGTGCCAGCAGCGTAGAACCAATAAGCACAGATACGCAGTATTTT	CASSVEPISTDTQYF
TRBV7-2	12	-	many	TRBJ1-2	TGTGCCAGCAGCGAATACAGGGATGGCTACACCTTC	CASSEYRDGYTF
TRBV29-1	11	-	many	TRBJ1-1	TGCAGCCACCTGAGTAACACTGAAGCTTTCTTT	CSHLSNTEAFF
TRBV30	14	-	-	TRBJ1-6	TGTGCCTGGAGTGTGACCACCTATAATTCACCCCTCCACTTT	CAWSVTTYNSPLHF
TRBV7-6	16	-	many	TRBJ2-7	TGTGCCAGCAGCTTAGTGGGGACACCAAGCTCCTACGAGCAGTACTTC	CASSLVGTPSSYEQYF
TRBV20-1	13	-	many	TRBJ1-6	TGCAGTGCTAGAGGGGGCTTTAATTCACCCCTCCACTTT	CSARGGFNSPLHF
TRBV28	14	-	few	TRBJ2-3	TGTGCCAGCAGTTTAATAGGGGGCACAGATACGCAGTATTTT	CASSLIGGTDTQYF
TRBV7-7	16	-	many	TRBJ2-1	TGTGCTAGCAGCTTAGCGCCCGGAGGCCTCTACAATGAGCAGTTCTTC	CASSLAPGGLYNEQFF
TRBV27	15	-	many	TRBJ1-4	TGTGCCAGCAGTACCCATACAGGGCGGGTTGAAAAACTGTTTTTT	CASSTHTGRVEKLFF
TRBV7-9	17	-	many	TRBJ2-3	TGTGCCAGCAGCAAGGGACCGAAACCCAAGAGCACAGATACGCAGTATTTT	CASSKGPKPKSTDTQYF
TRBV4-3	17	-	many	TRBJ2-1	TGCGCCAGCAGCCAAGGTACAGGGACCCTCAGCGGAGATGAGCAGTTCTTC	CASSQGTGTLSGDEQFF
TRBV6-2/TRBV6-3	13	TRBD1	many	TRBJ1-1	TGTGCCAGCAGAAAGACAGGGGACACTGAAGCTTTCTTT	CASRKTGDTEAFF
TRBV12-3/TRBV12-4	12	-	many	TRBJ2-5	TGTGCCAGCAGTCCTTTAGGGGTTGCCCAGTACTTC	CASSPLGVAQYF
TRBV19	12	-	many	TRBJ1-1	TGTGCCAGTAAGAACGAGGGCACTGAAGCTTTCTTT	CASKNEGTEAFF
TRBV5-1	13	-	many	TRBJ2-5	TGCGCCAGCAGCTTGGAAGGTTACGAGACCCAGTACTTC	CASSLEGYETQYF
TRBV19	15	-	many	TRBJ2-1	TGTGCCAGTAGTTCAGGTGCGGCCGGCATGAGTGAGCAGTTCTTC	CASSSGAAGMSEQFF
TRBV12-3/TRBV12-4	13	-	many	TRBJ1-5	TGTGCCAGCAGCCGAGACAGAAATCAGCCCCAGCATTTT	CASSRDRNQPQHF
TRBV5-1	14	-	many	TRBJ2-7	TGCGCCAGCAGCTTGGGGGGTAGCGAGTACGAGCAGTACTTC	CASSLGGSEYEQYF
TRBV4-2	15	TRBD1	many	TRBJ1-2	TGTGCCAGCAGCCAAGACGCCCAGGGGGGGTATGGCTACACCTTC	CASSQDAQGGYGYTF
TRBV7-2	19	TRBD1	many	TRBJ1-4	TGTGCCAGCAGCTCATTGCCGGGACAGATCGTTGCAACTAATGAAAAACTGTTTTTT	CASSSLPGQIVATNEKLFF
TRBV18	16	-	many	TRBJ2-2	TGTGCCAGCTCACCACCGGATGGAGGTCCCACCGGGGAGCTGTTTTTT	CASSPPDGGPTGELFF
TRBV20-1	16	TRBD1	many	TRBJ1-6	TGCAGTGCTAGAGGTGGTCGACAGGGGGGTAGTTCACCCCTCCACTTT	CSARGGRQGGSSPLHF
TRBV30	14	TRBD1	few	TRBJ1-2	TGTGCCTGGAGTGCGGACAGGTACAACTATGGCTACACCTTC	CAWSADRYNYGYTF
TRBV20-1	11	-	many	TRBJ1-1	TGCAGTGCTATGAGCGACACTGAAGCTTTCTTT	CSAMSDTEAFF
TRBV6-5	13	-	many	TRBJ2-2	TGTGCCAGCGGGTCAAGTTCCGGGGGGGAGCTGTTTTTT	CASGSSSGGELFF
TRBV10-2	14	-	-	TRBJ1-5	TGCGCCAGCAGTGAGTCGAAGGTAGAACAGCCCCAGCATTTT	CASSESKVEQPQHF
TRBV11-2	18	-	many	TRBJ2-7	TGTGCCAGCAGCTTACTCCCCGGGACACCTCTGAGCTCCTACGAGCAGTACTTC	CASSLLPGTPLSSYEQYF
TRBV3-1	15	-	many	TRBJ2-5	TGTGCCAGCAGCCCCGTAGTCGACAGGTCGGAGACCCAGTACTTC	CASSPVVDRSETQYF
TRBV27	16	TRBD2	many	TRBJ2-3	TGTGCCAGCAGTTTAGTCGCTAGCGGGAGGTGGGATACGCAGTATTTT	CASSLVASGRWDTQYF
TRBV5-1	16	TRBD2	many	TRBJ2-1	TGCGCCAGCAGCTTACCCGGGACTAGCGATTTCAATGAGCAGTTCTTC	CASSLPGTSDFNEQFF
TRBV10-3	15	TRBD1	many	TRBJ2-5	TGTGCCATCAGTGCCGCGGACAGGGCCCAGCAGACCCAGTACTTC	CAISAADRAQQTQYF
TRBV27	15	-	many	TRBJ2-1	TGTGCCAGCAGTGGAATAGTAAGCTCCTACAATGAGCAGTTCTTC	CASSGIVSSYNEQFF
TRBV3-1	18	TRBD1	-	TRBJ1-1	TGTGCCAGCAGACCTGCTCCAAGAATGGGACAGGAGAACACTGAAGCTTTCTTT	CASRPAPRMGQENTEAFF
TRBV12-3/TRBV12-4	15	-	many	TRBJ2-1	TGTGCCAGCAGTTTCTATGAGGGGCGGGACAATGAGCAGTTCTTC	CASSFYEGRDNEQFF
TRBV5-1	15	-	many	TRBJ2-7	TGCGCCAGCAGCTTGGAAGGTGGGTCCTTTTACGAGCAGTACTTC	CASSLEGGSFYEQYF
TRBV12-3/TRBV12-4	14	TRBD1	many	TRBJ2-7	TGTGCCAGCAGTTTTCGACAGGGGGTATACGAGCAGTACTTC	CASSFRQGVYEQYF
TRBV20-1	17	TRBD1	many	TRBJ1-6	TGCAGTGCTAGAAGCCCCTTAGACAGGGACTATAATTCACCCCTCCACTTT	CSARSPLDRDYNSPLHF
TRBV7-2	15	-	many	TRBJ2-5	TGTGCCAGCAGTTCGCGCAGGGGGGCACAAGAGACCCAGTACTTC	CASSSRRGAQETQYF
TRBV20-1	14	TRBD2	many	TRBJ2-1	TGCAGTGCTAGAGCGCGGGGGGGCAACAATGAGCAGTTCTTC	CSARARGGNNEQFF
TRBV5-1	15	-	many	TRBJ2-5	TGCGCCAGCAGCTTGGCCGGCGGCCGACGAGAGACCCAGTACTTC	CASSLAGGRRETQYF
TRBV5-1	14	-	many	TRBJ2-6	TGCGCCAGCAGCCGGAGGACAGGGGCCAACGTCCTGACTTTC	CASSRRTGANVLTF
TRBV20-1	16	TRBD2	many	TRBJ2-7	TGCAGTGCTAGAGTCCTTAGCGGGCGCACCTCCTACGAGCAGTACTTC	CSARVLSGRTSYEQYF
TRBV9	15	TRBD2	few	TRBJ2-5	TGTGCCAGCAGCGCTTTAGCGGGAGGTGCAGAGACCCAGTACTTC	CASSALAGGAETQYF
TRBV11-3	15	TRBD2	many	TRBJ2-1	TGTGCCAGCAGCCGCCGGACTAGCGGGGGGACGGAGCAGTTCTTC	CASSRRTSGGTEQFF
TRBV7-8	15	-	many	TRBJ2-3	TGTGCCAGCAGTTTAGTGGTAGGGTTCGAGAATACGCAGTATTTT	CASSLVVGFENTQYF
TRBV9	14	TRBD2	many	TRBJ2-1	TGTGCCAGCAGCGTAGTTACTAGCGGTAATGAGCAGTTCTTC	CASSVVTSGNEQFF
TRBV7-9	14	TRBD1	many	TRBJ1-2	TGTGCCAGCAGCTTAGGCCGGGACAGGGGCGGCTACACCTTC	CASSLGRDRGGYTF
TRBV9	11	-	many	TRBJ2-1	TGTGCCAGCAGCGTAGACAATGAGCAGTTCTTC	CASSVDNEQFF